This TCR beta chain originates from a study of blood T cell repertoires in COVID-19. Study summary: The cDNA or gDNA used as material had been derived from T cells, B-cell-depleted T cells, or PBMCs.

V shed 4 bases and J shed 3 bases, with 9 bases lying between them. Germline CDR1 is SGHAT and CDR2 is FQNNGV. The CDR3 sequence is 13 residues long. The method was immunoSEQ multiplex PCR; TCRdb's version includes in-frame clones alone and lacks a portion of them. The data contain some 160,000 clones, about 80% of them singletons. The sequenced sample consisted of PBMCs or T cells enriched from blood (not recorded which). The sequence was collected from an older woman who had recovered from COVID-19. The rearrangement joins TRBV11-2 to TRBJ1-1; D perhaps matches TRBD1 (5 bases). The chain's CDR3 is CASSYTRDTEAFF. CDR3 DNA sequence: TGTGCCAGCAGCTATACCAGGGACACTGAAGCTTTCTTT.